The 12 T cell receptor beta chains presented below share a single source sample, sequenced in a study of CD8+ T cells in alopecia areata. cDNA prepared by RNA extraction and subsequent reverse transcription served as the template for sequencing. Only in-frame clones appear in the TCRdb table, and some are missing; sequencing was by immunoSEQ multiplex PCR. The data hold more than 100,000 clones, with about 50% observed a single time. Treatment reported: oral pan-JAK inhibitor, 5-10 mg twice daily. The sample here was CD4+ T cells sorted from blood, taken at week 4, from a patient treated with tofacitinib. Every receptor here comes from a human donor with alopecia areata.

This chain links TRBV30 with TRBJ2-7; perhaps TRBD2 as D (6 bases). Germline CDR1 GTSNPN, CDR2 SVGIG (reference sequence). This CDR3 contains 14 residues. The germline V and J ends were trimmed by 1 base and 0 bases, with 10 bases remaining between them. CDR3 protein: CAWSAGGASYEQYF. In nucleotides, the CDR3 is TGTGCCTGGAGTGCCGGCGGGGCCTCCTACGAGCAGTACTTC.

This chain uses TRBV9 with TRBJ1-1; D uncertain. The CDR3 sequence is 14 residues long. The germline V and J ends were trimmed by 3 bases and 1 base, with 10 bases remaining between them. Germline V gene lookup returns CDR1 SGDLS and CDR2 YYNGEE. Here the CDR3 reads CASSASGGNTEAFF. The CDR3 region has the DNA TGTGCCAGCAGCGCTTCTGGCGGGAACACTGAAGCTTTCTTT.

This chain links TRBV9 with TRBJ2-7, with TRBD1 as a possible D gene (6 bases). V lost 0 bases and J lost 6, with 16 bases in between. This CDR3 comprises 15 residues. The germline gives CDR1 SGDLS, CDR2 YYNGEE. The DNA of the CDR3 is TGTGCCAGCAGCGTAGGCCCTGGCAGGGGTTCCGAGCAGTACTTC. Its translation is CASSVGPGRGSEQYF.

The chain has TRBV4-2 and TRBJ2-7; 12 bases match TRBD2. Trimming cost V 4 bases and J 0 bases; bases outside gene matches: 13. Germline V CDR1 and CDR2: LGHNA, YNFKEQ. The length of the CDR3 is 19 residues. The CDR3 spells CASSRTIKGLAGVSYEQYF. The CDR3 DNA sequence: TGTGCCAGCAGCCGAACCATAAAGGGACTAGCGGGCGTCTCCTACGAGCAGTACTTC.

The chain employs TRBV14 and TRBJ1-2; the D is unclear. The germline V gene encodes CDR1 SGHDN and CDR2 FVKESK. The V end lost 1 base, the J end lost 7 bases, and 13 bases lay between the germline ends. The CDR3 totals 14 residues. The CDR3 bases are TGTGCCAGCAGCCAAGTACTTAGGGAGAGTGGCTACACCTTC. Protein product: CASSQVLRESGYTF.

The genes are TRBV11-2 and TRBJ1-5; a possible D gene is TRBD1 (5 bases). This CDR3 is built from 15 residues. The germline V and J ends were trimmed by 3 bases and 0 bases, with 9 bases remaining between them. Germline V lookup: CDR1 SGHAT, CDR2 FQNNGV. In nucleotides, the CDR3 is TGTGCCAGCAGCTTGCAGGGTTTTAGCAATCAGCCCCAGCATTTT. It codes for CASSLQGFSNQPQHF.

The J gene is TRBJ2-5, the V gene TRBV7-3; TRBD1 is a possible D gene (5 bases). This CDR3 spans 13 amino acids. The germline V gene encodes CDR1 SGHTA and CDR2 FQGTGA. V gave up 5 bases and J gave up 2 bases, with 9 bases separating them. The DNA for the CDR3 is TGTGCCAGCAGCCGGACAAAACAAGAGACCCAGTACTTC. This encodes CASSRTKQETQYF.

The gene calls are TRBV7-9 and TRBJ2-5; 8 bases align to TRBD1. V shed 5 bases, J shed 5 bases, and the junction held 10 bases outside the gene matches. Germline V gene data show CDR1 as SEHNR and CDR2 as FQNEAQ (reference sequence). This CDR3 region has 15 residues. The CDR3 reads CASSAIQGVGETQYF. As DNA, the CDR3 is TGTGCCAGCAGCGCCATACAGGGGGTCGGGGAGACCCAGTACTTC. Full variable domain (outside the CDR3, taken from reference TRBV7-9 and TRBJ2-5): DTGVSQNPRHKITKRGQNVTFRCDPISEHNRLYWYRQTLGQGPEFLTYFQNEAQLEKSRLLSDRFSAERPKGSFSTLEIQRTEQGDSAMYLCASSAIQGVGETQYFGPGTRLLVL.

Concerning this clone: The sample contains more than one DNA sequence encoding this CDR3. The chain combines TRBV30 with TRBJ1-3; D not certain. Trimming shortened V by 0 bases and J by 3 bases, and 6 bases separated the two germline ends. The germline V gene encodes CDR1 GTSNPN and CDR2 SVGIG (reference sequence). The CDR3 length is 13 residues. The CDR3 DNA sequence: TGTGCCTGGAGTGTACGGAGTGGAAACACCATATATTTT. The encoded protein is CAWSVRSGNTIYF.

The V gene is TRBV27, the J gene TRBJ2-5, with D tentatively TRBD1 or TRBD2 (5 bases each). Germline V CDR1 and CDR2: MNHEY, SMNVEV (reference sequence). The CDR3 contains 17 residues. V lost 2 bases and J 9 bases, leaving 25 bases between the germline ends. Here the CDR3 DNA reads TGTGCCAGCAGTTTAAAATTTTTACAGGCTTACTCCGGGGCCCAGTACTTC. Translation gives CASSLKFLQAYSGAQYF.

The gene calls are TRBV20-1 and TRBJ1-1, with D maybe TRBD1 (6 bases). Germline CDR1 DFQATT, CDR2 SNEGSKA (reference sequence). This CDR3 comprises 10 residues. The CDR3 protein is CSTGHGEAFF. In nucleotides, the CDR3 is TGCAGCACGGGACACGGTGAAGCTTTCTTT.

This rearrangement joins TRBV28 to TRBJ1-2; 8 nucleotides agree with TRBD1. Trimming took 4 bases from V and 8 from J; bases not matched to a gene: 3. CDR3 length: 12 residues. Per germline, CDR1 MDHEN and CDR2 SYDVKM. The CDR3 DNA follows: TGTGCCAGCAGTTCCCGGGACAGGGGCTACACCTTC. Translating it yields CASSSRDRGYTF.